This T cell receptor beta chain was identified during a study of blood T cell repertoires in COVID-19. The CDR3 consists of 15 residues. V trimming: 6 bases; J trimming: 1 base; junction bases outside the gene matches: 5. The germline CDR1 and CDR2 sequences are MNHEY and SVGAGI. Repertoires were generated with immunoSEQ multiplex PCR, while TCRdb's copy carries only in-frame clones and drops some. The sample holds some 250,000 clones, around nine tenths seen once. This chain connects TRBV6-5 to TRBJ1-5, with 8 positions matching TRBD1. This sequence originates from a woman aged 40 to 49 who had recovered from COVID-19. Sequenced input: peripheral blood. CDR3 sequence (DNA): TGTGCCAGCAGCAAGACAGGGGAGAGCAATCAGCCCCAGCATTTT. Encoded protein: CASSKTGESNQPQHF.